The 24 T cell receptor beta chains reported below all come from one sample, sequenced in a study of radiation and T cells in renal cell carcinoma. As for time point: blood 4 weeks post-SBRT, at nephrectomy. Treatment described: 15 Gy SBRT to primary tumor, nephrectomy 4 weeks later. Profiled with immunoSEQ multiplex PCR; TCRdb holds only in-frame clones, not every one. The repertoire holds 120,000 to 150,000 clones, with approximately 86% as singletons. The sample was blood, taken from a patient whose treatment included radiotherapy and nephrectomy. The receptors come from a woman in her 50s with renal cell carcinoma.

This sequence joins TRBV5-4 and TRBJ1-6; D unclear. With 4 bases removed from V and 8 bases from J, the gap between germline ends came to 16 bases. The CDR3 length is 15 residues. Germline V gene lookup returns CDR1 SGHNT and CDR2 YYREEE (reference sequence). The CDR3 DNA reads as TGTGCCAGCAGCAGTATTGACGTTCTTTATTCACCCCTCCACTTT. This gives the protein CASSSIDVLYSPLHF.

The chain carries TRBV10-1 and TRBJ2-1; the match to TRBD1 covers 7 bases. With V trimmed by 6 bases and J by 12 bases, 14 bases remained unmatched. Germline V CDR1 and CDR2: WNHNN, SYGVQD (reference sequence). The CDR3 runs 14 residues. CDR3 sequence reads: CASSNSGGLSPQFF. DNA for the CDR3: TGCGCCAGCAGCAACTCAGGGGGTCTGTCGCCGCAGTTCTTC.

This sequence joins TRBV11-2 and TRBJ1-1; the D gene is possibly TRBD1 (6 bases). Germline assignment: CDR1 SGHAT and CDR2 FQNNGV. The CDR3 consists of 16 residues. The germline V and J ends were trimmed by 3 bases and 4 bases, with 18 bases remaining between them. The CDR3 region has the DNA TGTGCCAGCAGCTTTGAACAGGGTGGGTTAGGCACTGAAGCTTTCTTT. It codes for CASSFEQGGLGTEAFF.

The chain links TRBV29-1 to TRBJ1-1; the match to TRBD1 covers 7 bases. The trim removed 6 bases at V and 3 bases at J, leaving 4 bases unmatched. The CDR3 length is 12 residues. Germline loops: CDR1 SQVTM, CDR2 ANQGSEA. CDR3 DNA: TGCAGCGTAGACAGGGCGGACACTGAAGCTTTCTTT. Translated, it gives CSVDRADTEAFF.

The gene calls are TRBV11-2 and TRBJ1-2; 7 positions agree with TRBD1. Unmatched junction bases numbered 15, after V lost 3 bases and J lost 8 bases. Germline values: CDR1 SGHAT, CDR2 FQNNGV. The CDR3 is 16 amino acids. In DNA form, the CDR3 reads TGTGCCAGCAGCTTCGATAGTAAATCAACAGGGGAAGGCTACACCTTC. This sequence encodes CASSFDSKSTGEGYTF.

The V call is TRBV19, the J call TRBJ1-4, with D maybe TRBD1 (6 bases). This CDR3 contains 16 residues. V was shortened by 9 bases and J by 8 bases, with 25 bases between the two germline ends. Germline CDR1 LNHDA, CDR2 SQIVND (reference sequence). The CDR3 bases are TGTGCCAGCGCCCTTCAAACAGGGACCACCGCCGAAAAACTGTTTTTT. It translates to CASALQTGTTAEKLFF.

The gene calls are TRBV9 and TRBJ1-2; TRBD1 is a possible D gene (5 bases). V was trimmed by 4 bases and J by 4 bases, leaving 14 bases between them. Germline CDR1 SGDLS, CDR2 YYNGEE. The CDR3 runs to 14 residues. The CDR3 nucleotides are TGTGCCAGCAGCCCTACCGAGGGACCCTATGGCTACACCTTC. This encodes CASSPTEGPYGYTF.

This clone has a handful of counts. J is TRBJ1-4 and V is TRBV6-1, with TRBD1 matching over 7 bases. V shed 8 bases, J shed 8 bases, and the junction held 8 bases outside the gene matches. Germline V gene lookup returns CDR1 MNHNS and CDR2 SASEGT. The CDR3 loop spans 13 amino acids. The CDR3 region is CASAGGFGEKLFF. The CDR3 region has the DNA TGTGCCAGCGCAGGGGGGTTCGGAGAAAAACTGTTTTTT.

CDR3 nucleotides: TGTGCCTGGAGTCGTACAGCGGGCAATCAGCCCCAGCATTTT. Protein sequence: CAWSRTAGNQPQHF. The genes are TRBV30 and TRBJ1-5; no reliable D call. The V end was cut by 2 bases, the J end by 2 bases, with 10 bases between. The CDR3 runs to 14 residues. From germline, CDR1 is GTSNPN and CDR2 SVGIG (reference sequence). The variable domain in full, completed from reference TRBV30 and TRBJ1-5, reads SQTIHQWPATLVQPVGSPLSLECTVEGTSNPNLYWYRQAAGRGLQLLFYSVGIGQISSEVPQNLSASRPQDRQFILSSKKLLLSDSGFYLCAWSRTAGNQPQHFGDGTRLSIL.

The chain carries TRBV18 and TRBJ2-4; 10 bases line up with TRBD1. V gave up 3 bases and J gave up 9 bases; unmatched junction bases: 5. The CDR3 is 14 amino acids. Germline V gene lookup returns CDR1 KGHSH and CDR2 LQKENI. The CDR3 nucleotides read TGTGCCAGCTCACCCCCGACAGGGGGCGGCATTCAGTACTTC. It yields the protein CASSPPTGGGIQYF.

This clone was observed a handful of times. The V and J genes are TRBV6-5 and TRBJ1-2; 8 bases agree with TRBD1. The CDR3 covers 14 residues. The trim removed 8 bases at V and 3 bases at J, leaving 8 bases unmatched. Germline values: CDR1 MNHEY, CDR2 SVGAGI. CDR3 nucleotide sequence: TGTGCCAGCTCAAGGACAGGGCAGGACTATGGCTACACCTTC. This translates into CASSRTGQDYGYTF.

In DNA, the CDR3 is TGTGCCAGCAGGGGGAACGGCTTGGGCGGGGAGCTGTTTTTT. Its protein product is CASRGNGLGGELFF. The chain has TRBV7-2 and TRBJ2-2; D remains unclear. V was pared by 6 bases and J by 7 bases, with 15 bases between. The CDR3 sequence is 14 residues long. Per germline, CDR1 SGHTA and CDR2 FQGNSA.

This chain uses TRBV5-4 with TRBJ2-5; TRBD2 agrees at 10 bases. The end of the DNA fits TRBJ2-7 better, so the J call may be wrong. The CDR3 loop spans 15 amino acids. Germline lookup yields CDR1 SGHNT and CDR2 YYREEE (reference sequence). DNA for the CDR3: TGTGCCAGCAGCAAGCCGGGACTAGCGTCCTACGAGCAGTACTTC. Protein sequence: CASSKPGLASYEQYF.

The chain joins TRBV5-4 to TRBJ1-2; TRBD1 might be the D (6 bases). Trimming removed 4 bases from V and 8 bases from J, with 12 bases in between. The germline V gene has CDR1 SGHNT and CDR2 YYREEE (reference sequence). This CDR3 region has 12 residues. DNA of the CDR3: TGTGCCAGCAGCCAGACAGGTCGGGGCTACACCTTC. Protein: CASSQTGRGYTF.

The V and J genes are TRBV11-2 and TRBJ2-7; possibly TRBD2 for D (6 bases). Trimming took 1 base from V and 4 from J, leaving 14 bases between them. This CDR3 comprises 15 residues. Germline V CDR1 and CDR2: SGHAT, FQNNGV. The CDR3 DNA reads TGTGCCAGCAGCTTAGTGCCAGCGGGCTCGTACGAGCAGTACTTC. Residues: CASSLVPAGSYEQYF.

The chain links TRBV19 to TRBJ2-2, with TRBD1 as a possible D gene (5 bases). The ends were cut back, 9 bases at V and 1 base at J, with 12 bases in the middle. The CDR3 runs to 14 residues. Per germline, CDR1 LNHDA and CDR2 SQIVND (reference sequence). CDR3: CASVTGLNTGELFF. The CDR3 DNA is TGTGCCAGCGTTACAGGATTGAACACCGGGGAGCTGTTTTTT. Combining the CDR3 with reference TRBV19 and TRBJ2-2 gives the whole variable domain DGGITQSPKYLFRKEGQNVTLSCEQNLNHDAMYWYRQDPGQGLRLIYYSQIVNDFQKGDIAEGYSVSREKKESFPLTVTSAQKNPTAFYLCASVTGLNTGELFFGEGSRLTVL.

The chain joins TRBV19 to TRBJ1-1; D is ambiguous. Germline V gene sequence: CDR1 LNHDA, CDR2 SQIVND (reference sequence). CDR3 length equals 15 residues. The V gene lost 4 bases and the J gene lost 0 bases, with 12 bases spanning the gap. For the CDR3, the DNA is TGTGCCAGTAGTACTGTCCAAACACTGAACACTGAAGCTTTCTTT. It translates to CASSTVQTLNTEAFF.

The rearrangement joins TRBV10-1 to TRBJ2-3; TRBD1 matches 9 bases. Losses at the gene ends were 3 bases for V and 6 bases for J; bases not matched to a gene: 4. Germline CDR1 WNHNN, CDR2 SYGVQD (reference sequence). CDR3 length equals 14 residues. CDR3 amino acids: CASSDGQGWDTQYF. CDR3 in DNA: TGCGCCAGCAGTGATGGACAGGGGTGGGATACGCAGTATTTT.

The chain is built from TRBV9 and TRBJ2-7; a weak D match, TRBD1 (7 bases). Germline-derived CDR1 and CDR2 are SGDLS and YYNGEE. CDR3 length: 14 residues. With 4 bases removed from V and 3 bases from J, the gap between germline ends came to 14 bases. This CDR3 reads CASSPPQGGYEQYF. The CDR3 nucleotides are TGTGCCAGCAGCCCCCCCCAGGGGGGCTACGAGCAGTACTTC.

The chain couples TRBV6-5 to TRBJ1-3; the match to TRBD1 covers 9 bases. Germline V gene lookup returns CDR1 MNHEY and CDR2 SVGAGI. This CDR3 is built from 14 residues. Germline trimming cut 6 bases from V and 8 bases from J; bases unmatched to any gene: 8. The CDR3 loop reads CASRPQGAPDTIYF. CDR3 DNA sequence: TGTGCCAGCAGGCCACAGGGGGCGCCGGACACCATATATTTT.

Only one count was recorded for this clone. The chain uses TRBV5-8 and TRBJ2-3; 11 bases are shared with TRBD2. Unmatched junction bases numbered 3, after V lost 1 base and J lost 2 bases. This CDR3 is built from 16 residues. CDR1 is SGHTS, CDR2 YDEGEE, per germline. This chain's CDR3 is CASSLRLAGFTDTQYF. As DNA, the CDR3 is TGTGCCAGCAGCTTGAGACTAGCGGGATTCACAGATACGCAGTATTTT.

The chain couples TRBV5-1 to TRBJ2-2; TRBD1 agrees at 7 bases. The ends lost 2 bases at V and 7 bases at J; junction bases unmatched: 8. CDR3 size: 15 residues. CDR1 is SGHRS and CDR2 is YFSETQ in the germline V gene. The CDR3, as DNA: TGCGCCAGCAGCTTACTAGGGACAGTAAACGGGGAGCTGTTTTTT. Translating it yields CASSLLGTVNGELFF.

V is TRBV6-5 and J is TRBJ1-4; 9 bases are a match to TRBD1. V shed 6 bases, J shed 5 bases, and the junction held 7 bases outside the gene matches. Germline-derived CDR1 and CDR2 are MNHEY and SVGAGI. CDR3 length: 15 amino acids. The CDR3 region has the DNA TGTGCCAGCAGCCCCCCCGGGACAGGGAATGAAAAACTGTTTTTT. Translation gives CASSPPGTGNEKLFF.

The V gene is TRBV7-2, the J gene TRBJ1-1; D not certain. Germline assignment: CDR1 SGHTA and CDR2 FQGNSA. V was cut by 5 bases and J by 2 bases, with 9 bases left in between. The CDR3 length is 13 residues. The CDR3 sequence is CASSVITNTEAFF. In nucleotides, the CDR3 is TGTGCCAGCAGCGTAATCACCAACACTGAAGCTTTCTTT.